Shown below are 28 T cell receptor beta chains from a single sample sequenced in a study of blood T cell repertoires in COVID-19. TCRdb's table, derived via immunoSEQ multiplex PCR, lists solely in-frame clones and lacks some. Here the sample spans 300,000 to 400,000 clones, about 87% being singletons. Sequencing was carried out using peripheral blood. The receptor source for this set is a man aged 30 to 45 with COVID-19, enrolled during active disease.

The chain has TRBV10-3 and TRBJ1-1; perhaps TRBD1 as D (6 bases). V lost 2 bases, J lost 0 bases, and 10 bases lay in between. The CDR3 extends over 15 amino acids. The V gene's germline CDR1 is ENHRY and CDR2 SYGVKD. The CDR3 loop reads CAISERGGMNTEAFF. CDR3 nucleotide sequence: TGTGCCATCAGTGAGAGAGGGGGAATGAACACTGAAGCTTTCTTT.

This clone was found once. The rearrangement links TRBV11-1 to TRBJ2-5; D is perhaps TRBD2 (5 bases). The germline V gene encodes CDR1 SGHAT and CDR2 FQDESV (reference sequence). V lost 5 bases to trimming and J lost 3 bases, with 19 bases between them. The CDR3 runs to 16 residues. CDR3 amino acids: CASSQGNGGTKETQYF. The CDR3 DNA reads TGTGCCAGCAGCCAAGGGAACGGAGGTACGAAAGAGACCCAGTACTTC.

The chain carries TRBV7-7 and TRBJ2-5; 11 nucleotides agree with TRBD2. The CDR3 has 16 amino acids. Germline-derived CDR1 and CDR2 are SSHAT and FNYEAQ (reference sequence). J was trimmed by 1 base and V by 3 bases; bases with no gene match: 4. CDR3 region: CASSLGLADGQETQYF. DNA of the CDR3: TGTGCCAGCAGCTTGGGACTAGCGGATGGCCAAGAGACCCAGTACTTC.

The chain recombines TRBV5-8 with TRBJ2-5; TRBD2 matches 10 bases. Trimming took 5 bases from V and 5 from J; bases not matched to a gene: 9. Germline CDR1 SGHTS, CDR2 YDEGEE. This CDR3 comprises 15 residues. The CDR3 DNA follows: TGTGCCAGCAGTCCCATAGCGGGAGGCGGGGAGACCCAGTACTTC. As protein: CASSPIAGGGETQYF. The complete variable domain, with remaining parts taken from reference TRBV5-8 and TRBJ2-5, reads EAGVTQSPTHLIKTRGQQATLRCSPISGHTSVYWYQQALGLGLQFLLWYDEGEERNRGNFPPRFSGRQFPNYSSELNVNALELEDSALYLCASSPIAGGGETQYFGPGTRLLVL.

The CDR3 loop reads CASTLDGLAGSDEQFF. The CDR3 DNA is TGTGCCAGCACCTTGGACGGACTAGCGGGATCAGATGAGCAGTTCTTC. V is TRBV6-6 and J is TRBJ2-1, with 12 bases identical to TRBD2. Germline assignment: CDR1 MNHNY and CDR2 SVGAGI (reference sequence). Losses at the gene ends were 7 bases for V and 8 bases for J; bases not matched to a gene: 12. The CDR3 covers 16 residues.

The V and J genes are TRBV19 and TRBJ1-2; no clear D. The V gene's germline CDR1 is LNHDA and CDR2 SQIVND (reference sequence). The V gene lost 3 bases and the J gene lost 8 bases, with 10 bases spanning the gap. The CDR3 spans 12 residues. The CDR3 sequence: CASSIRDGGYTF. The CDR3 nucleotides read TGTGCCAGTAGTATCCGGGATGGCGGCTACACCTTC.

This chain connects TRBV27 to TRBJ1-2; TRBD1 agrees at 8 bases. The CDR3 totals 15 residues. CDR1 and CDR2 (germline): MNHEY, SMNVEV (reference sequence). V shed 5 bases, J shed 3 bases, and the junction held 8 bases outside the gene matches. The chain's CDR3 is CASSGSGGAHYGYTF. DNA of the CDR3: TGTGCCAGCAGTGGATCAGGGGGCGCCCACTATGGCTACACCTTC.

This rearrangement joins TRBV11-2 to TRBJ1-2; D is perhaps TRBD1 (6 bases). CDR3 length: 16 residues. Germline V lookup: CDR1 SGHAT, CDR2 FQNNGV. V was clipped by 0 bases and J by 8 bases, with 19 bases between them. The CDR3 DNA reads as TGTGCCAGCAGCTTAGATACCTGGGGAGGGGGAAACGGCTACACCTTC. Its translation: CASSLDTWGGGNGYTF.

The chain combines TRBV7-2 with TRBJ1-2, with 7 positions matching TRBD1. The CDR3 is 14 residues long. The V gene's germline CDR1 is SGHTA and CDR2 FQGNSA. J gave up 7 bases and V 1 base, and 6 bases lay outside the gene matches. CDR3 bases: TGTGCCAGCAGCTTAGGGGCAGGGGGAAGTGGCTACACCTTC. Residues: CASSLGAGGSGYTF.

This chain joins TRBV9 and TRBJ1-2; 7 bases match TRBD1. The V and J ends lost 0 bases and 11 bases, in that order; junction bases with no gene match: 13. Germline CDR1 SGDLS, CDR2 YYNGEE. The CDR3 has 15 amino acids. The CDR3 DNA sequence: TGTGCCAGCAGCGTAGCTTTTGGGGGGACAGCGGCATACACCTTC. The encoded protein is CASSVAFGGTAAYTF.

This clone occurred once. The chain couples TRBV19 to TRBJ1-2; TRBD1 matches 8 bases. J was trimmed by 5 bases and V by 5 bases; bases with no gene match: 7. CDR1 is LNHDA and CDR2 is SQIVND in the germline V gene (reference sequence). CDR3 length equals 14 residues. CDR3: CASSPGTGAYGYTF. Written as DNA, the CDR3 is TGTGCCAGTAGTCCCGGGACAGGAGCTTATGGCTACACCTTC.

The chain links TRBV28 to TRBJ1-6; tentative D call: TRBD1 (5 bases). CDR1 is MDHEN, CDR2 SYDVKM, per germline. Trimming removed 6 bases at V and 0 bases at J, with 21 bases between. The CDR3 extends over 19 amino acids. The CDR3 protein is CASSLPGQGLSSYNSPLHF. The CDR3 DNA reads TGTGCCAGCAGCCTCCCCGGGCAGGGCCTTAGCTCCTATAATTCACCCCTCCACTTT.

The CDR3 region has the DNA TGTGCCAGCTCCCGGGAGGGGGGCGCCTCGAACACTGAAGCTTTCTTT. Translation gives CASSREGGASNTEAFF. V and J are TRBV2 and TRBJ1-1; D might be TRBD1 (6 bases). Germline V gene data show CDR1 as SNHLY and CDR2 as FYNNEI. Trimming pared 8 bases from V and 1 base from J, leaving 20 bases between. CDR3 size: 16 residues.

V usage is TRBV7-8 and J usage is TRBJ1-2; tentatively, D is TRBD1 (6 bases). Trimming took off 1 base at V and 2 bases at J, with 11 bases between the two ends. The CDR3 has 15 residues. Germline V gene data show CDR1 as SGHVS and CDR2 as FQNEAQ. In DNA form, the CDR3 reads TGTGCCAGCAGCTTAGGGCCAGGGGACAACTATGGCTACACCTTC. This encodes CASSLGPGDNYGYTF.

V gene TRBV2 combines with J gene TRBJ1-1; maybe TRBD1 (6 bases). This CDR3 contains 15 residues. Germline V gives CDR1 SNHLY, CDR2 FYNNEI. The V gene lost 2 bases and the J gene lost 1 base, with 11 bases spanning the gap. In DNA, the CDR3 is TGTGCCAGCAGTGAACAGGGGCCAGGGAACACTGAAGCTTTCTTT. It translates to CASSEQGPGNTEAFF.

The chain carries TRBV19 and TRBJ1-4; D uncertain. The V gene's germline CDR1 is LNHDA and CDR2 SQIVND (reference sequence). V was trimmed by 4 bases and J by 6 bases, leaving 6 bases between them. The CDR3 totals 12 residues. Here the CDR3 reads CASSTFDEKLFF. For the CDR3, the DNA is TGTGCCAGTAGTACTTTCGATGAAAAACTGTTTTTT.

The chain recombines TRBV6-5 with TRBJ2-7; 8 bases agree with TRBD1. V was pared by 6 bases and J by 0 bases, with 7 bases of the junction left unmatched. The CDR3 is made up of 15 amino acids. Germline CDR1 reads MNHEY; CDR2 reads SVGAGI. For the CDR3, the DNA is TGTGCCAGCAGACAAACAGGGGGGCCCTCCTACGAGCAGTACTTC. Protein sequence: CASRQTGGPSYEQYF.

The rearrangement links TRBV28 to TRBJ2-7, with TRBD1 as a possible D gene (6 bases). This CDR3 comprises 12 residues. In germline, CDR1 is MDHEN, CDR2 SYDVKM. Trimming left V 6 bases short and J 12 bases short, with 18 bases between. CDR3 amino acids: CASSSRQVSRYF. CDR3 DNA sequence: TGTGCCAGCAGCTCCCGACAGGTCTCGAGGTACTTC.

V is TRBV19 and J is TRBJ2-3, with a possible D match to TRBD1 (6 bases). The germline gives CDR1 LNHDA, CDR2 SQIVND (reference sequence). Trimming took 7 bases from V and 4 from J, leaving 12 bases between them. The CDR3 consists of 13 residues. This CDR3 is CASKRGYPDTQYF. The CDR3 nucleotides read TGTGCCAGTAAGAGGGGGTATCCAGATACGCAGTATTTT. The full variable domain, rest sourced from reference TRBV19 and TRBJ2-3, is DGGITQSPKYLFRKEGQNVTLSCEQNLNHDAMYWYRQDPGQGLRLIYYSQIVNDFQKGDIAEGYSVSREKKESFPLTVTSAQKNPTAFYLCASKRGYPDTQYFGPGTRLTVL.

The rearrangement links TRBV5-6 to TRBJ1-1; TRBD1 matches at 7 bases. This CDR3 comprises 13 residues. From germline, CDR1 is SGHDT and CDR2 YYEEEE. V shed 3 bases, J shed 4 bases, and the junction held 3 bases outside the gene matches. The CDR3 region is CASSYSGGTEAFF. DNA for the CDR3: TGTGCCAGCAGCTATTCAGGGGGCACTGAAGCTTTCTTT.

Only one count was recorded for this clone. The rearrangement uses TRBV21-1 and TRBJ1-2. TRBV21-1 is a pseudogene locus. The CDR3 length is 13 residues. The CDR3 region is CASSPRRGYGYTF. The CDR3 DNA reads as TGTGCCAGCAGCCCTCGGCGGGGCTATGGCTACACCTTC.

In DNA, the CDR3 is TGTGCCAGCAGCTTTCCGATTAGCGGGAGCTCCTACAATGAGCAGTTCTTC. Residues: CASSFPISGSSYNEQFF. This chain connects TRBV7-9 to TRBJ2-1; the match to TRBD2 covers 9 bases. The CDR3 runs to 17 residues. The germline gives CDR1 SEHNR, CDR2 FQNEAQ (reference sequence). The V and J ends lost 3 bases and 0 bases, in that order; junction bases with no gene match: 6.

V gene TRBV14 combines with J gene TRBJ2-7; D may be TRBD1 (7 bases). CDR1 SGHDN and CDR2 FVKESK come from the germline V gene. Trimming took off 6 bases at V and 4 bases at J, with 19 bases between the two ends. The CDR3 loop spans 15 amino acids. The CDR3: CASSHTTRGPYEQYF. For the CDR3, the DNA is TGTGCCAGCAGTCATACGACTAGGGGGCCGTACGAGCAGTACTTC. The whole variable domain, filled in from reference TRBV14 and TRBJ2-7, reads EAGVTQFPSHSVIEKGQTVTLRCDPISGHDNLYWYRRVMGKEIKFLLHFVKESKQDESGMPNNRFLAERTGGTYSTLKVQPAELEDSGVYFCASSHTTRGPYEQYFGPGTRLTVT.

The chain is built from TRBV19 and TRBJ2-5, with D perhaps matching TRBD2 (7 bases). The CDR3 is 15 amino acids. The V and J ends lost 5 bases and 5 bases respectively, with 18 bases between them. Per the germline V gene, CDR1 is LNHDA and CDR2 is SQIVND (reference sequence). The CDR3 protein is CASSDGGLPWETQYF. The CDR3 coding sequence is TGTGCCAGTAGTGACGGGGGGCTACCATGGGAGACCCAGTACTTC.

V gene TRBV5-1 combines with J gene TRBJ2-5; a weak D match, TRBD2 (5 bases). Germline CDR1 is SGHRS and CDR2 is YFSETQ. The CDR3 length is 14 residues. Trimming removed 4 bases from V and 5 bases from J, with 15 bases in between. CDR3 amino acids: CASSQPGRGETQYF. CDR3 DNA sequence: TGCGCCAGCAGCCAGCCGGGTCGAGGGGAGACCCAGTACTTC.

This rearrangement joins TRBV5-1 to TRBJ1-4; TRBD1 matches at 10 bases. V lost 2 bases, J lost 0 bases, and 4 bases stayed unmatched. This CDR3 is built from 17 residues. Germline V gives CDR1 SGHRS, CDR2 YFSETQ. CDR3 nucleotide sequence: TGCGCCAGCAGCTTACCGGGACAGGGGACAACTAATGAAAAACTGTTTTTT. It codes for CASSLPGQGTTNEKLFF.

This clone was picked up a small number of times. The CDR3 bases are TGTGCCAGCAGCTTACCGGGACAGGGGGCATCAAGCTATGGCTACACCTTC. Amino acid sequence: CASSLPGQGASSYGYTF. This chain joins TRBV5-6 and TRBJ1-2, with 12 bases aligning to TRBD1. The CDR3 is 17 residues long. Germline CDR1 is SGHDT and CDR2 is YYEEEE. V shed 2 bases, J shed 4 bases, and the junction held 9 bases outside the gene matches.

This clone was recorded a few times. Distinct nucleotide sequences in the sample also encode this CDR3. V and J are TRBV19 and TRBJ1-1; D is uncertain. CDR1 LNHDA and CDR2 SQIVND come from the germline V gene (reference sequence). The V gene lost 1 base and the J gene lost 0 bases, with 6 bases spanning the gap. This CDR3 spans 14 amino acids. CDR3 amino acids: CASSIGRVNTEAFF. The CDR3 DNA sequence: TGTGCCAGTAGTATAGGACGGGTGAACACTGAAGCTTTCTTT.